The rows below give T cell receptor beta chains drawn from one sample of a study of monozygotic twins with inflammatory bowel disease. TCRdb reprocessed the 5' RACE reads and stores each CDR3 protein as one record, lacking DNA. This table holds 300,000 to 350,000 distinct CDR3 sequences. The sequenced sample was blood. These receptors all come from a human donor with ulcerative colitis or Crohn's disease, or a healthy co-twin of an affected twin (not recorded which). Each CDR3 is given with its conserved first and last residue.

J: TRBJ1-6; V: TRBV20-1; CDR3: CSARDPGQPSDSPLHF
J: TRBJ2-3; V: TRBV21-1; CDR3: CAFRWGASRDTQYF
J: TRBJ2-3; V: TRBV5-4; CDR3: CASSPLEDTDTQYF
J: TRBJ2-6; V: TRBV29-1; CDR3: CSVEDSQASGANVLTF
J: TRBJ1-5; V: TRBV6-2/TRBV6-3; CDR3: CASTYSNQPQHF
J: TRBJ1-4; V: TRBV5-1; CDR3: CASSLEAAGENEKLFF
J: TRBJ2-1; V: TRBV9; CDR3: CASSVTHWASITKQFF
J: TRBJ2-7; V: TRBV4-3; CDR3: CASSLGTSGGEQYF
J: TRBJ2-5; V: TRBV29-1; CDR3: CSATDREVGETQYF
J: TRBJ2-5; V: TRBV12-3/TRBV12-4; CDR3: CASSLELGRDLYF
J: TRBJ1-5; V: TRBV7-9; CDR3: CASSSTGQGDQPQHF
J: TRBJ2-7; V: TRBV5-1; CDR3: CASSLASKGLAGEQYF
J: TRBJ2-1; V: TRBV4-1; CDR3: CASSQVTGVIYNELFF
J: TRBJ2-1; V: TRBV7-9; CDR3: CASSRQGNEQFF
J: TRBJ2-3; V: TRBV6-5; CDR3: CASSPGEIDTQYF
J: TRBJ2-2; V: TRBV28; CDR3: CASSRRSGELFF
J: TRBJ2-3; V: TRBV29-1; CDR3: CSVGGSGVGTDTQYF
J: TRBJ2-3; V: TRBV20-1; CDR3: CSARGPGGIGTDTQYF
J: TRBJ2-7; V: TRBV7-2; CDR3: CASSPRTEVYEQYF
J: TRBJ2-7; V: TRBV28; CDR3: CASSTTRQGISEQYF
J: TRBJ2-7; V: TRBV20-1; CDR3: CSASLSGGRYEQYF
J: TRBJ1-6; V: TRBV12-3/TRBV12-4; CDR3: CASIDRAYNSPLHF
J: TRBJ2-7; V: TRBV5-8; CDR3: CASTPGWGRSYEQYF
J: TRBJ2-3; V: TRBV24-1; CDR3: CATTQTRGTDTQYF
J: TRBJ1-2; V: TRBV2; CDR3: CARIDRGHGYTF
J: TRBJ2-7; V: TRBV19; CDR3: CASSVFRGQPPYEQYF
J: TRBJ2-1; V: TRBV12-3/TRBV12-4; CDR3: CASSFPRASGRGYEQFF
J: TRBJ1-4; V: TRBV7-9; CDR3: CASSNRGGNEKLFF
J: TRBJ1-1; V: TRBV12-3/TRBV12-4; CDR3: CASSFEGGAFF
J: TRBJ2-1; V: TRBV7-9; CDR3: CASSLPSGSLGFGEQFF
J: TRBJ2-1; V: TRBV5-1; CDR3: CASSRGQGASNEQFF
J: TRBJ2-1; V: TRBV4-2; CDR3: CASSQEQAGGYNEQFF
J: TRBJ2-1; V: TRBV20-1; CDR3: CSARDLIGAYNEQFF
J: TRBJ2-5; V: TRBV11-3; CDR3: CASSPGGSHETQYF
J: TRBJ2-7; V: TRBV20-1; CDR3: CSARDGSYEQYF
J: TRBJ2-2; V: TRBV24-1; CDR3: CATSDLWGGELFF
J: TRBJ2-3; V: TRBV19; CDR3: CASSIGSTDTQYF
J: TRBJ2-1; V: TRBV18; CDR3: CASSPQDTEQFF
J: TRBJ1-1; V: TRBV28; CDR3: CASKVDSQGEAFF
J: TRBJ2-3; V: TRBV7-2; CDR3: CASSSPGRGGGDTQYF